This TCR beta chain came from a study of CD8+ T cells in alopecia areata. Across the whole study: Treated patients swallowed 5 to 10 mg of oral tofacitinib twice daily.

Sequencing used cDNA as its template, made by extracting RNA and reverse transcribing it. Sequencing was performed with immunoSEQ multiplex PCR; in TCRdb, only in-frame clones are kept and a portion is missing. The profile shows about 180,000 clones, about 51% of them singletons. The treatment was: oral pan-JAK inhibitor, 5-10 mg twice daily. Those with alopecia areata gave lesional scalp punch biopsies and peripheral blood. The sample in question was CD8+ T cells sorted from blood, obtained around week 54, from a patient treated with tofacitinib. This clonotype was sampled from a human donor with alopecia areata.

The CDR3, as DNA: TGTGCCAGCAGTCCAGAATTGGACGGGGAGCTGTTTTTT. Its protein is CASSPELDGELFF. This sequence joins TRBV27 and TRBJ2-2; D remains ambiguous. Trimming removed 5 bases at V and 7 bases at J, with 11 bases between. Germline V CDR1 and CDR2: MNHEY, SMNVEV (reference sequence). The CDR3 is 13 amino acids.